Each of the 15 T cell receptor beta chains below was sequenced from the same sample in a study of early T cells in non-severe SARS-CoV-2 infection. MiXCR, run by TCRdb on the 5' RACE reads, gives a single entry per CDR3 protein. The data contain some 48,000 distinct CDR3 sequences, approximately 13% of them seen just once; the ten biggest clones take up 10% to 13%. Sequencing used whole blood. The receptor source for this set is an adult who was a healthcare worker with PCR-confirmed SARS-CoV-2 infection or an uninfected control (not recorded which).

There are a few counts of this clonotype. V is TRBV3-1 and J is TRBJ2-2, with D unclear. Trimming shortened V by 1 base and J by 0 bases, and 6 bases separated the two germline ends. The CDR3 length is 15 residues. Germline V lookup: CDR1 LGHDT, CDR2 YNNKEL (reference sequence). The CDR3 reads CASSQVPANTGELFF. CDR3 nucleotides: TGTGCCAGCAGCCAAGTACCTGCGAACACCGGGGAGCTGTTTTTT.

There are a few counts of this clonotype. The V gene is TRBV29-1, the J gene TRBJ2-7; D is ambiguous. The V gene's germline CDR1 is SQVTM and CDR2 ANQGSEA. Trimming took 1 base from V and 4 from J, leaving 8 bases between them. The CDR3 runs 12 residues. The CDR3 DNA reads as TGCAGCGTTGAAGTAACGGCATACGAGCAGTACTTC. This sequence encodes CSVEVTAYEQYF.

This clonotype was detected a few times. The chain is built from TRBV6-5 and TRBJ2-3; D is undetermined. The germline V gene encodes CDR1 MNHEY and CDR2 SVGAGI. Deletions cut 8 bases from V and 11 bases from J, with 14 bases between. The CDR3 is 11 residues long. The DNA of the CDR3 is TGTGCCAGCCACGGAGCAAAGGGGCAGTATTTT. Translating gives CASHGAKGQYF.

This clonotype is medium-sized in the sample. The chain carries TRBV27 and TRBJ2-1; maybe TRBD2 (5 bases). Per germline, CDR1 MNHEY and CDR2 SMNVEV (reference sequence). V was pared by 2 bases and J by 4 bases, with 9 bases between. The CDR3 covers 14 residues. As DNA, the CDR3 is TGTGCCAGCAGTTTAGGCGGGTCTTACAATGAGCAGTTCTTC. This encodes CASSLGGSYNEQFF.

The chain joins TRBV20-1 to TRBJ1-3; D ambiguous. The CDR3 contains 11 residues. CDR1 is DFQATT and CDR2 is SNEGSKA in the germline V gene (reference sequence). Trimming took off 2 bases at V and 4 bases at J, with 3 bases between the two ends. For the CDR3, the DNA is TGCAGTGCTAGATACGGAAACACCATATATTTT. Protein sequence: CSARYGNTIYF.

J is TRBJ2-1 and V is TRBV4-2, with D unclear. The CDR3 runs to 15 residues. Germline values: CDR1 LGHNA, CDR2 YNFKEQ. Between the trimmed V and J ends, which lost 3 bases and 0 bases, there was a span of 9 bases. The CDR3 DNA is TGTGCCAGCAGCCAGATAACGGGCTCCTACAATGAGCAGTTCTTC. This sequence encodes CASSQITGSYNEQFF.

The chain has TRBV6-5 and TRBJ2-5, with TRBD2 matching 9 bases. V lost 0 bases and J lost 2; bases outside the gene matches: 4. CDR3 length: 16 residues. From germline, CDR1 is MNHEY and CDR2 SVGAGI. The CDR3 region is CASSYSPAGGQETQYF. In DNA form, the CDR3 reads TGTGCCAGCAGTTACTCCCCGGCGGGAGGGCAAGAGACCCAGTACTTC.

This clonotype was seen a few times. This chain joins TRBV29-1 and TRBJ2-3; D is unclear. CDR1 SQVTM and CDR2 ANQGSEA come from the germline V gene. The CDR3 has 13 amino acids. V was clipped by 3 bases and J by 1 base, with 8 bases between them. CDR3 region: CSVDLEGTDTQYF. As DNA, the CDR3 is TGCAGCGTTGATCTTGAGGGCACAGATACGCAGTATTTT.

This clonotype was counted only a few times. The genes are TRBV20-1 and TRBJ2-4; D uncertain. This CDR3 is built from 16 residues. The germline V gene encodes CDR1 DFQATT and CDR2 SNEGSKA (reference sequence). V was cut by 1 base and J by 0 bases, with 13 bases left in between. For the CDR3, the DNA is TGCAGTGCTAGAGTGCCCCCTACTCTAGCCAAAAACATTCAGTACTTC. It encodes CSARVPPTLAKNIQYF.

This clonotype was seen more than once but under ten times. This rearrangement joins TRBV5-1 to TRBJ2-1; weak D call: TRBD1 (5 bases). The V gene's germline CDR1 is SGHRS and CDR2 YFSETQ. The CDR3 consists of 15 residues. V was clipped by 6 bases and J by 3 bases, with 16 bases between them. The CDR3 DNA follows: TGCGCCAGCAAGAGACAGACCCCTATCTACAATGAGCAGTTCTTC. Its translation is CASKRQTPIYNEQFF. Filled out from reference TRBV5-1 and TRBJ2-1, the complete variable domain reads KAGVTQTPRYLIKTRGQQVTLSCSPISGHRSVSWYQQTPGQGLQFLFEYFSETQRNKGNFPGRFSGRQFSNSRSEMNVSTLELGDSALYLCASKRQTPIYNEQFFGPGTRLTVL.

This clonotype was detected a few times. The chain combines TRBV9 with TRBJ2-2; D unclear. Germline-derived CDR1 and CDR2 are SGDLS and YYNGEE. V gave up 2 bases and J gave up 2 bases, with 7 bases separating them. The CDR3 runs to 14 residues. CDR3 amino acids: CASSVSRNTGELFF. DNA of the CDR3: TGTGCCAGCAGCGTTTCCAGAAACACCGGGGAGCTGTTTTTT.

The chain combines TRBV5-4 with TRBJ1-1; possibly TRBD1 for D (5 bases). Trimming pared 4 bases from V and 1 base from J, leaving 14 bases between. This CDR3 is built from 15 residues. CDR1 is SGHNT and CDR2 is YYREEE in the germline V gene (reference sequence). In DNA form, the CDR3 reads TGTGCCAGCAGCGAGGGACCCCCCGGGAACACTGAAGCTTTCTTT. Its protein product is CASSEGPPGNTEAFF.

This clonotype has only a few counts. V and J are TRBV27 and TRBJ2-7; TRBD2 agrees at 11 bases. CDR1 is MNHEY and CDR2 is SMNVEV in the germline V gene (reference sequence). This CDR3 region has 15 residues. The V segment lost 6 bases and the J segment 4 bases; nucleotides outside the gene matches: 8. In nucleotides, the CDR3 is TGTGCCAGCAGCAATAGACTAGCGGGATTTTACGAGCAGTACTTC. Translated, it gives CASSNRLAGFYEQYF.

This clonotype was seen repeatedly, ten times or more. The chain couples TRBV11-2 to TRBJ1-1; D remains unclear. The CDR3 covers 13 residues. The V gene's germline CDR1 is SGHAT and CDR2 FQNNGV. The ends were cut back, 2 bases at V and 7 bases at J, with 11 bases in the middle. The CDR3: CASSLRRESEAFF. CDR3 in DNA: TGTGCCAGCAGCTTAAGGCGTGAGAGTGAAGCTTTCTTT. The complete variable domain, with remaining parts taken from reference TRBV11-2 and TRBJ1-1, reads EAGVAQSPRYKIIEKRQSVAFWCNPISGHATLYWYQQILGQGPKLLIQFQNNGVVDDSQLPKDRFSAERLKGVDSTLKIQPAKLEDSAVYLCASSLRRESEAFFGQGTRLTVV.

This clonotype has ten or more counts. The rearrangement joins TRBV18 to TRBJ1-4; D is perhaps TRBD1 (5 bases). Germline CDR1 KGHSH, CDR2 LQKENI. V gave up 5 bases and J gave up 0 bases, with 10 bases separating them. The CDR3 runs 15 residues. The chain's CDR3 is CASSTDSATNEKLFF. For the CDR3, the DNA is TGTGCCAGCTCAACAGACAGCGCAACTAATGAAAAACTGTTTTTT.